The next 10 T cell receptor beta chains were all read from a single sample in a study of blood T cell repertoires in COVID-19. Sequencing was performed with immunoSEQ multiplex PCR; in TCRdb, only in-frame clones are kept and a portion is missing. This sample has approximately 71,000 clones; 79% occur once, and the top ten carry more than 20%. Material for sequencing was peripheral blood. Every receptor here comes from a man in his sixties with active or convalescent COVID-19.

V and J are TRBV5-4 and TRBJ1-1; D possibly corresponds to TRBD1 (5 bases). V gave up 7 bases and J gave up 6 bases, with 13 bases separating them. This CDR3 region has 12 residues. CDR1 SGHNT and CDR2 YYREEE come from the germline V gene (reference sequence). The CDR3: CASSALGAEAFF. CDR3 bases: TGTGCCAGCTCTGCTTTAGGGGCTGAAGCTTTCTTT.

This chain uses TRBV18 with TRBJ1-3, with TRBD1 as a possible D gene (6 bases). V shed 6 bases and J shed 0 bases, with 15 bases lying between them. Germline CDR1 KGHSH, CDR2 LQKENI. This CDR3 comprises 16 residues. The DNA for the CDR3 is TGTGCCAGCTCCCGGGCGGACAGAAACTCTGGAAACACCATATATTTT. It translates to CASSRADRNSGNTIYF.

The rearrangement uses TRBV7-8 and TRBJ2-7, with 11 positions matching TRBD1. The CDR3 sequence is 13 residues long. The ends lost 5 bases at V and 7 bases at J; junction bases unmatched: 4. The germline V gene encodes CDR1 SGHVS and CDR2 FQNEAQ. For the CDR3, the DNA is TGTGCCAGCAGCCCGGGGACAGGGGGGGAGCAGTACTTC. Protein product: CASSPGTGGEQYF.

The rearrangement joins TRBV19 to TRBJ1-1; 8 nucleotides line up with TRBD1. This CDR3 contains 14 residues. The V gene end was trimmed by 5 bases and the J gene end by 1 base; junction bases not matched to a gene: 3. Germline CDR1 is LNHDA and CDR2 is SQIVND (reference sequence). The CDR3 loop reads CASSWDRRNTEAFF. Written as DNA, the CDR3 is TGTGCCAGTAGTTGGGACAGGCGGAACACTGAAGCTTTCTTT.

The rearrangement uses TRBV3-1 (or the pseudogene TRBV3-2) and TRBJ2-7, with 9 bases fitting TRBD1. This CDR3 has 12 residues. Trimming at V came to 0 bases and at J to 12 bases, leaving 3 bases not matched to a gene. CDR1 is LGHDT, CDR2 YNNKEL, per germline (reference sequence). As DNA, the CDR3 is TGTGCCAGCAGCCAAGAGAGGACAGGGGTGTACTTC. This translates into CASSQERTGVYF.

This chain joins TRBV7-3 and TRBJ2-1; the match to TRBD1 covers 10 bases. CDR1 and CDR2 from the germline V gene are SGHTA and FQGTGA. The CDR3 covers 18 residues. V trimming: 5 bases; J trimming: 5 bases; junction bases outside the gene matches: 15. CDR3 protein: CASSRQGFGTGVNNEQFF. The CDR3 DNA follows: TGTGCCAGCAGCCGACAGGGTTTTGGGACAGGGGTAAACAATGAGCAGTTCTTC.

This clone was found a few times. The chain recombines TRBV7-8 with TRBJ1-5; 12 positions match TRBD1. The CDR3 totals 16 residues. V lost 5 bases, J lost 6 bases, and 8 bases stayed unmatched. The germline V gene encodes CDR1 SGHVS and CDR2 FQNEAQ. The DNA of the CDR3 is TGTGCCAGCAGCCCCTTACCGGGACAGGGGGCTCAGCCCCAGCATTTT. Translating it yields CASSPLPGQGAQPQHF.

The chain joins TRBV5-4 to TRBJ2-5; maybe TRBD2 (6 bases). Trimming cost V 4 bases and J 6 bases, with 19 bases left between them. Germline assignment: CDR1 SGHNT and CDR2 YYREEE (reference sequence). This CDR3 contains 15 residues. CDR3 nucleotides: TGTGCCAGCAGCCTAGAGGGGCTAGGCGGGAAGACCCAGTACTTC. Its protein is CASSLEGLGGKTQYF.

This clone was counted once. This rearrangement joins TRBV7-2 to TRBJ2-4; D might be TRBD2 (5 bases). Germline loops: CDR1 SGHTA, CDR2 FQGNSA. The CDR3 has 14 residues. Between the trimmed V and J ends, which lost 5 bases and 7 bases, there was a span of 15 bases. The CDR3 DNA reads as TGTGCCAGCAGCCCGGGAACCGTGGGTAACATTCAGTACTTC. Protein: CASSPGTVGNIQYF.

The chain couples TRBV7-2 to TRBJ2-7, with 13 bases fitting TRBD2. The length of the CDR3 is 16 residues. From germline, CDR1 is SGHTA and CDR2 FQGNSA. The J segment lost 2 bases and the V segment lost 6 bases, leaving 7 bases of the junction unmatched. CDR3 nucleotide sequence: TGTGCCAGCAGATTCGGGACTAGCGGGGAGCCCTACGAGCAGTACTTC. This gives the protein CASRFGTSGEPYEQYF.